This TCR beta chain was sequenced in a study of blood T cell repertoires in COVID-19. This clone was detected only once. As originally analysed: Amplified reference gene primers provided the basis for estimating nucleated cell counts. Sequenced by immunoSEQ multiplex PCR; TCRdb stores in-frame clones only, minus some. V, J and clone size reflect that table, while D and trimming were determined from the DNA. Of about 370,000 clones listed, roughly nine tenths were seen once; the top ten hold about 0.83%. Within the 2 weeks before study entry, each person in the exposed group met a COVID-19 case. Sequencing was done on a sample of PBMCs or T cells enriched from blood (not recorded which). The origin of this receptor is a woman aged 40 to 50 who had been exposed to COVID-19.

CDR3 protein: CATKGTAYYGYTF. In DNA, the CDR3 is TGTGCCACCAAAGGGACAGCCTACTATGGCTACACCTTC. The chain couples TRBV25-1 to TRBJ1-2; TRBD1 aligns across 7 bases. Germline CDR1 and CDR2: MGHDK and SYGVNS. V dropped 10 bases and J dropped 3; count of bases not matched to a gene: 8. The CDR3 is 13 residues long.